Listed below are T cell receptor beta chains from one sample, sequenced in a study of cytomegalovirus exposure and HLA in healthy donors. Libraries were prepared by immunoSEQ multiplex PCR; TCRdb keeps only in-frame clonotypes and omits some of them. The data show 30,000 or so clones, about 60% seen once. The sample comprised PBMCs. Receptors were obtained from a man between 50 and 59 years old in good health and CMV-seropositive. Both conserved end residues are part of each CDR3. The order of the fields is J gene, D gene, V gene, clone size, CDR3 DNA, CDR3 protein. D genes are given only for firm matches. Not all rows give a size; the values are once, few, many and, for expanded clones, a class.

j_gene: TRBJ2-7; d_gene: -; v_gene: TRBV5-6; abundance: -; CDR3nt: TGTGCCAGCAGCTTGGGGGCCCCGGCCCGGGAGCAGTACTTC; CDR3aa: CASSLGAPAREQYF
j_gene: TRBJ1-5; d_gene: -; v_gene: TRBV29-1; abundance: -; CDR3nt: TGCAGCGTGCGGGACAGCAATCAGCCCCAGCATTTT; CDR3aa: CSVRDSNQPQHF
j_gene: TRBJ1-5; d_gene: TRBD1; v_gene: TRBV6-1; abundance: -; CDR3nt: TGTGCCAGCAGGGACAGGGAAAATCAGCCCCAGCATTTT; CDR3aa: CASRDRENQPQHF
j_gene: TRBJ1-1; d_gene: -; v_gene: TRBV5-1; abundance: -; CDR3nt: TGCGCCAGCAGCTTGACGACAGGATCTGAAGCTTTCTTT; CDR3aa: CASSLTTGSEAFF
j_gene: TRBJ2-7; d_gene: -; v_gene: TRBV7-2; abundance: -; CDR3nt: TGTGCCAGCAAGGGGGGAGGGAACTACGAGCAGTACTTC; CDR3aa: CASKGGGNYEQYF
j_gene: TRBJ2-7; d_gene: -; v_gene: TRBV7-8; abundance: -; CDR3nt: TGTGCCAGCAGCCGGGACACGTCCTACGAGCAGTACTTC; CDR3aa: CASSRDTSYEQYF
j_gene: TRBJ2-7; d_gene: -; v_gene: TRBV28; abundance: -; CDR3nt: TGTGCCAGCAGCCCGGTCGGCACAGGGGGGGACGAGCAGTACTTC; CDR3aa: CASSPVGTGGDEQYF
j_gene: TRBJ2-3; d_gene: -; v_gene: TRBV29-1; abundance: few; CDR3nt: TGCAGCGCTATGATAGATACGCAGTATTTT; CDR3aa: CSAMIDTQYF
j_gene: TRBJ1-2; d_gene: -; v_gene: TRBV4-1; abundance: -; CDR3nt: TGCGCCAGCAGCCAACAATATTTAGCTAACTATGGCTACACCTTC; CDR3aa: CASSQQYLANYGYTF
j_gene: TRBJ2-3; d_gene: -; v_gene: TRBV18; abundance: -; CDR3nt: TGTGCCAGCGAGGATAGTATTAGGACAGATACGCAGTATTTT; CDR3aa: CASEDSIRTDTQYF
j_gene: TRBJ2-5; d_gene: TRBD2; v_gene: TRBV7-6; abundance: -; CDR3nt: TGTGCCAGCAGCTTGTTAGCGGGAGGCTTTGAGACCCAGTACTTC; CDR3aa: CASSLLAGGFETQYF
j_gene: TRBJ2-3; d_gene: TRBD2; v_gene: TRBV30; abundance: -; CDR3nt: TGTGCCTGGAGTGTTGGAATAGCGGGGGGCACAGATACGCAGTATTTT; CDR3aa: CAWSVGIAGGTDTQYF
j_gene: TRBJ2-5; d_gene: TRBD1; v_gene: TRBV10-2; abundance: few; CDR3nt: TGCGCCAGCAGCCACCTAGGGACAGGGAAGGGAGAGACCCAGTACTTC; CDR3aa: CASSHLGTGKGETQYF
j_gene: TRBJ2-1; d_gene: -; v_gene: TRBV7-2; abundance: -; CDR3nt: TGTGCCAGCAGCCTCCGCAATGAGCAGTTCTTC; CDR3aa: CASSLRNEQFF
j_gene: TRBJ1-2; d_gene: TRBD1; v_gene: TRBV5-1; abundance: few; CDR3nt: TGCGCCAGCAGCGGCGCCTCCGGGACAGGGGGCGGGTACACCTTC; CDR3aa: CASSGASGTGGGYTF
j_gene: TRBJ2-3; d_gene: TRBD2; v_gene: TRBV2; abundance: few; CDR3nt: TGTGCCAGCAGCCCGGGACTAGCGGACACAGATACGCAGTATTTT; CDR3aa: CASSPGLADTDTQYF
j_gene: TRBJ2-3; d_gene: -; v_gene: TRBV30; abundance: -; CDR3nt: TGTGCCTGGAGCGGCACAGATACGCAGTATTTT; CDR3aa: CAWSGTDTQYF
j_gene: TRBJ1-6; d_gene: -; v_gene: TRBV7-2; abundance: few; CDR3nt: TGTGCCAGCAGCTCCCGCAGCCAGGGTCGTAATTCACCCCTCCACTTT; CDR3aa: CASSSRSQGRNSPLHF
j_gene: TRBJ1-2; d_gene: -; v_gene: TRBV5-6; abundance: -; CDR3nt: TGTGCCAGCAGCTTGGCTGGGGTGCAGGGAGGAGAATTAGGTGGCTACACCTTC; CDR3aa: CASSLAGVQGGELGGYTF
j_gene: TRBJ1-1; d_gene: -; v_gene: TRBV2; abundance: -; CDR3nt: TGTGCCAGCAGTGAAGCCGGTCAGGGCACTGAAGCTTTCTTT; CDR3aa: CASSEAGQGTEAFF
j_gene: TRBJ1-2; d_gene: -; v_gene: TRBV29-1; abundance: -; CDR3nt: TGCAGCGGATTCGACAGGTTATTGGATGGCTACACCTTC; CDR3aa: CSGFDRLLDGYTF
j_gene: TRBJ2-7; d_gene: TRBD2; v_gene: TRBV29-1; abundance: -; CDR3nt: TGCAGCGTTGAAGGGACTAGCGGAAGCGAGCAGTACTTC; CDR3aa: CSVEGTSGSEQYF
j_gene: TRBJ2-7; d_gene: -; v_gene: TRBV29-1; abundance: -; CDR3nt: TGCAGCGCAATTAGGCCAGGGAAAGGGCAGTACTTC; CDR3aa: CSAIRPGKGQYF
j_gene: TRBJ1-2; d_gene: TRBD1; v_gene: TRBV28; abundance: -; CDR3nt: TGTGCCAGCAGCCCGCGGGACAGGGGATTCTATGGCTACACCTTC; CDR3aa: CASSPRDRGFYGYTF
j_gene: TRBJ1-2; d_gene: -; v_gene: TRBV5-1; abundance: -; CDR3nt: TGCGCCAGCGGACCGACAGGTTTCTATGGCTACACCTTC; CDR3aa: CASGPTGFYGYTF
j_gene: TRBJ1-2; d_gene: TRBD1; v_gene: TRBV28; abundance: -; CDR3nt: TGTGCCAGCAGTTCACCGGACAGGGGGCATGGCTACACCTTC; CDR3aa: CASSSPDRGHGYTF
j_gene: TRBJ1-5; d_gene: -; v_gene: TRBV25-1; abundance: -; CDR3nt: TGTGCCAGCAGTGATCTCGCAGACGAGGGACCCCAGCATTTT; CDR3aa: CASSDLADEGPQHF
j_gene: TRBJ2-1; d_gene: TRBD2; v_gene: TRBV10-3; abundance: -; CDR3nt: TGTGCCATCAGTGCACCGGGACTAGCGGTACACGACTCCTACAATGAGCAGTTCTTC; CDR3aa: CAISAPGLAVHDSYNEQFF
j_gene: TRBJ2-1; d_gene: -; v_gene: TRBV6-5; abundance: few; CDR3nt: TGTGCCAGCAGTTACGGCCCACCTTCCTACAATGAGCAGTTCTTC; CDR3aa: CASSYGPPSYNEQFF
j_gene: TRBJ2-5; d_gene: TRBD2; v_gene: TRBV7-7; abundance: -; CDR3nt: TGTGCCAGCAGCCCCCGACTAGCGGGCACCCAGACCCAGTACTTC; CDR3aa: CASSPRLAGTQTQYF
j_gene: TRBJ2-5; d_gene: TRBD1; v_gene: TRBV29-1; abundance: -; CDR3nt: TGCAGCGCCTCAGTAGGACAGGGGGAGACCCAGTACTTC; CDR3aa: CSASVGQGETQYF
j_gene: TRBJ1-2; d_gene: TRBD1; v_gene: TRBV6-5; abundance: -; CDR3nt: TGTGCCAGCAGAGGACCGTGGGACAGGTCGAGTGGCTACACCTTC; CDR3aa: CASRGPWDRSSGYTF
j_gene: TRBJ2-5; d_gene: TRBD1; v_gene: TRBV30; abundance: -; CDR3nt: TGTGCCTGGGGGACAGGGGGTATAGAGACCCAGTACTTC; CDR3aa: CAWGTGGIETQYF
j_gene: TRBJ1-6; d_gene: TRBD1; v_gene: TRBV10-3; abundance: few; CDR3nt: TGTGCCATCAGTGACCGTGACAGGGGAACTTCACCCCTCCACTTT; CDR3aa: CAISDRDRGTSPLHF
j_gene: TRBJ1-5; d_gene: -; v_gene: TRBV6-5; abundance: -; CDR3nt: TGTGCCAGCAGTTACAGCTCCCGTAGTCCCCAGCATTTT; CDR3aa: CASSYSSRSPQHF
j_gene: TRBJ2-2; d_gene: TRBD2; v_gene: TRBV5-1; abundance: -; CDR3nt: TGCGCCAGCAGCTTGGTAACTAGCGACACCGGGGAGCTGTTTTTT; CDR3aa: CASSLVTSDTGELFF
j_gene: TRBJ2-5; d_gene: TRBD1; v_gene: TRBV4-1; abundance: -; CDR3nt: TGCGCCAGCAGCCAAGGGAACAGGGGACCTCGGGAGACCCAGTACTTC; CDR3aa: CASSQGNRGPRETQYF
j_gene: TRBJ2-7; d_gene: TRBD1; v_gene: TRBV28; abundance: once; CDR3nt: TGTGCCAGCAGCCCCCCGGGACAGGGTGTGTACGAGCAGTACTTC; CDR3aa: CASSPPGQGVYEQYF